The next 6 T cell receptor beta chains were all read from a single sample in a study of blood T cell repertoires in COVID-19. TCRdb's copy holds only in-frame clones and misses some; the assay was immunoSEQ multiplex PCR. The top ten clones hold about 5% of a sample with tens of thousands of clones, roughly 89% of them seen once. Sequencing was carried out using peripheral blood. These receptors were obtained from a man aged 50-60 years with acute or convalescent COVID-19.

J is TRBJ1-5 and V is TRBV18, with D uncertain. V dropped 2 bases and J dropped 5 bases, with 13 bases sitting between them. CDR1 is KGHSH, CDR2 LQKENI, per germline. CDR3 length equals 15 residues. The CDR3 is CASSPGQQTYQPQHF. The CDR3 DNA reads TGTGCCAGCTCACCAGGGCAGCAGACCTATCAGCCCCAGCATTTT.

The sample holds one count of this clone. The chain links TRBV30 to TRBJ2-7; 9 bases are a match to TRBD2. With 4 bases clipped from V and 3 bases from J, the junction kept 7 bases outside the gene matches. There are 14 residues in the CDR3. The germline gives CDR1 GTSNPN, CDR2 SVGIG (reference sequence). The CDR3 DNA sequence: TGTGCCTGGACTAGGGCGGGAGGGTTCTACGAGCAGTACTTC. Protein product: CAWTRAGGFYEQYF. The variable domain in full, completed from reference TRBV30 and TRBJ2-7, reads SQTIHQWPATLVQPVGSPLSLECTVEGTSNPNLYWYRQAAGRGLQLLFYSVGIGQISSEVPQNLSASRPQDRQFILSSKKLLLSDSGFYLCAWTRAGGFYEQYFGPGTRLTVT.

A note on this clone: The sample contains more than one DNA sequence encoding this CDR3. The chain couples TRBV2 to TRBJ1-1; 7 bases are a match to TRBD1. V shed 2 bases, J shed 1 base, and the junction held 1 base outside the gene matches. The CDR3 contains 14 residues. Germline lookup yields CDR1 SNHLY and CDR2 FYNNEI. The DNA of the CDR3 is TGTGCCAGCAGTGAAAGGACAGGGAACACTGAAGCTTTCTTT. Translation gives CASSERTGNTEAFF.

This clone occurred a few times. The chain is built from TRBV19 and TRBJ1-1; 7 positions agree with TRBD1. The length of the CDR3 is 15 residues. V was pared by 3 bases and J by 2 bases, with 6 bases of the junction left unmatched. Germline CDR1 is LNHDA and CDR2 is SQIVND (reference sequence). CDR3: CASSIRDRANTEAFF. The CDR3, as DNA: TGTGCCAGTAGTATCCGAGACAGGGCAAACACTGAAGCTTTCTTT.

The rearrangement uses TRBV19 and TRBJ1-2; TRBD1 matches at 8 bases. The germline V gene encodes CDR1 LNHDA and CDR2 SQIVND (reference sequence). CDR3 length: 13 residues. The V gene end was trimmed by 5 bases and the J gene end by 2 bases; junction bases not matched to a gene: 1. CDR3 in amino acids: CASSYRGNYGYTF. The CDR3 DNA follows: TGTGCCAGTAGTTACAGGGGGAACTATGGCTACACCTTC.

The chain's CDR3 is CASSQDGGVDTQYF. The CDR3 DNA sequence: TGTGCCAGCAGCCAAGACGGCGGGGTAGATACGCAGTATTTT. The chain recombines TRBV4-2 with TRBJ2-3; D might be TRBD2 (6 bases). Germline V gene data show CDR1 as LGHNA and CDR2 as YNFKEQ. The CDR3 spans 14 residues. Trimming shortened V by 0 bases and J by 5 bases, and 9 bases separated the two germline ends.